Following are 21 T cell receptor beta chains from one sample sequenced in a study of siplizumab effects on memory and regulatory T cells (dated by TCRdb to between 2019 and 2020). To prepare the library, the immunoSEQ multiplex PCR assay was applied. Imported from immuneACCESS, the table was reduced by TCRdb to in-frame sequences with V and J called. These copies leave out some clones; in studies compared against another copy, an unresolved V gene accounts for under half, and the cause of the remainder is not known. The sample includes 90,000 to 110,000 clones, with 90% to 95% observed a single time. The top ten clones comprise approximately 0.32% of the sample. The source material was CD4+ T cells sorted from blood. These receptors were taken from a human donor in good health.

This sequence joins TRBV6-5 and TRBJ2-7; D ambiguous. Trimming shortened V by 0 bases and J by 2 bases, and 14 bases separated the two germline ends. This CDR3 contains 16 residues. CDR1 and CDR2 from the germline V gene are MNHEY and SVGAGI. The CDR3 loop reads CASSYSAAGSPYEQYF. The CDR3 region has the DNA TGTGCCAGCAGTTACTCGGCGGCCGGGTCCCCCTACGAGCAGTACTTC.

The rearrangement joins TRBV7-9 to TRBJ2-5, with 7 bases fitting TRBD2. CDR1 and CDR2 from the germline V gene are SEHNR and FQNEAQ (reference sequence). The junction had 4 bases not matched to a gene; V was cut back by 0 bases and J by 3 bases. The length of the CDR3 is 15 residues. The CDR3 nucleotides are TGTGCCAGCAGCTTAGCCAGCGGGAAGGAAGAGACCCAGTACTTC. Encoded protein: CASSLASGKEETQYF. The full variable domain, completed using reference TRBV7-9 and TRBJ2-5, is DTGVSQNPRHKITKRGQNVTFRCDPISEHNRLYWYRQTLGQGPEFLTYFQNEAQLEKSRLLSDRFSAERPKGSFSTLEIQRTEQGDSAMYLCASSLASGKEETQYFGPGTRLLVL.

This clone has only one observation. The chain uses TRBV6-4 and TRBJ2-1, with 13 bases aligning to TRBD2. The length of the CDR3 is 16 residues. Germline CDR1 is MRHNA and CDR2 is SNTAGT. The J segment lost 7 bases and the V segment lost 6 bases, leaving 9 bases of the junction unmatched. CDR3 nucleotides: TGTGCCAGCAGCCCGGAAAGGACTAGCGGGAGTAATGAGCAGTTCTTC. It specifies CASSPERTSGSNEQFF.

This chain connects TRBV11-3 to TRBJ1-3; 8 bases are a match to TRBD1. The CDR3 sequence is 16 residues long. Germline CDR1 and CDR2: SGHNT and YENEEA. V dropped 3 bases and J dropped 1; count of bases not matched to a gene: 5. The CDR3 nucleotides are TGTGCCAGCAGCTTCCGACAGGGGTGGTCTGGAAACACCATATATTTT. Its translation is CASSFRQGWSGNTIYF.

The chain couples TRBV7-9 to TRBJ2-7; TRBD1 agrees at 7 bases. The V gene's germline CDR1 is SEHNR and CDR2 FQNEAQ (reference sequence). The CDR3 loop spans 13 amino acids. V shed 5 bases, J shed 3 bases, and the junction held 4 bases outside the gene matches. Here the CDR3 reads CASSNRDSYEQYF. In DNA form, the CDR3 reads TGTGCCAGCAGCAACCGGGACAGCTACGAGCAGTACTTC.

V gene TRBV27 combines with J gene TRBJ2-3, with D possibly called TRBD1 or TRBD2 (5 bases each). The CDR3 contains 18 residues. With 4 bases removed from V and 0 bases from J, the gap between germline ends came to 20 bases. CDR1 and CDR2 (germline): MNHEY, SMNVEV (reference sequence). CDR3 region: CASSYGRTGLVSTDTQYF. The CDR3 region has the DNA TGTGCCAGCAGTTATGGCAGGACGGGGCTTGTTAGCACAGATACGCAGTATTTT.

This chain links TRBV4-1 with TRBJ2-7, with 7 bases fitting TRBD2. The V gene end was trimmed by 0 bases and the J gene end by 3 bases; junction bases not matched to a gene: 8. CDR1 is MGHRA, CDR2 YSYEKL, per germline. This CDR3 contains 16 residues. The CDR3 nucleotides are TGCGCCAGCAGCCAAGAATGGACCGGGGGGAGCTACGAGCAGTACTTC. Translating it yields CASSQEWTGGSYEQYF.

The CDR3 reads CASSLALTAKETQYF. CDR3 DNA sequence: TGTGCCAGCAGCCTGGCGCTGACAGCTAAAGAGACCCAGTACTTC. The chain has TRBV7-9 and TRBJ2-5, with D possibly TRBD1 on 5 matching bases. Trimming cost V 5 bases and J 3 bases, with 16 bases left between them. The CDR3 covers 15 residues. The germline V gene encodes CDR1 SEHNR and CDR2 FQNEAQ (reference sequence). Variable domain in full (rest from reference TRBV7-9 and TRBJ2-5): DTGVSQNPRHKITKRGQNVTFRCDPISEHNRLYWYRQTLGQGPEFLTYFQNEAQLEKSRLLSDRFSAERPKGSFSTLEIQRTEQGDSAMYLCASSLALTAKETQYFGPGTRLLVL.

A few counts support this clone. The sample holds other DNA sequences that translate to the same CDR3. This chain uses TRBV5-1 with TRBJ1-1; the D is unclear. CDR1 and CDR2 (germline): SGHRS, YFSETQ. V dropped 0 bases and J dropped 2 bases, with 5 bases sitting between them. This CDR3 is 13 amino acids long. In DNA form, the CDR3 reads TGCGCCAGCAGCTTGGCGGGAAACACTGAAGCTTTCTTT. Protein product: CASSLAGNTEAFF.

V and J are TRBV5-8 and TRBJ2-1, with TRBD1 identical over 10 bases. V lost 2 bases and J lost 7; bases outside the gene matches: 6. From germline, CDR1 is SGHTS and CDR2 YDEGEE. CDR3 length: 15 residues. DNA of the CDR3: TGTGCCAGCAGCTTTTGGACAGGGGGAGGGAATGAGCAGTTCTTC. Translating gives CASSFWTGGGNEQFF.

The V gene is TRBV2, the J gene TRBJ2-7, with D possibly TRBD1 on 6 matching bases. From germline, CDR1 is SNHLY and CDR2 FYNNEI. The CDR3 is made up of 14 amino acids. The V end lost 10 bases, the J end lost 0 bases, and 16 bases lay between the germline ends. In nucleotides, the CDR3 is TGTGCCACCCAGGGGCGGAGATACTCCTACGAGCAGTACTTC. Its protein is CATQGRRYSYEQYF. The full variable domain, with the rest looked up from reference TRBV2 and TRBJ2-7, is EPEVTQTPSHQVTQMGQEVILRCVPISNHLYFYWYRQILGQKVEFLVSFYNNEISEKSEIFDDQFSVERPDGSNFTLKIRSTKLEDSAMYFCATQGRRYSYEQYFGPGTRLTVT.

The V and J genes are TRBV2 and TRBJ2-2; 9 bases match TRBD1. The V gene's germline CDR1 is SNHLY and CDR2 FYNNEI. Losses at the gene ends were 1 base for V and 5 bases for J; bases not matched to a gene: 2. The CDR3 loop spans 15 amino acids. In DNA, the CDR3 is TGTGCCAGCAGTGAAGACAGGGGGCCAACCGGGGAGCTGTTTTTT. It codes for CASSEDRGPTGELFF.

This CDR3 reads CATSRTDGWTSVFDEQYF. CDR3 nucleotide sequence: TGTGCCACCAGCAGGACGGACGGATGGACTAGCGTCTTCGACGAGCAGTACTTC. The chain combines TRBV15 with TRBJ2-7; 9 bases align to TRBD2. Germline V gives CDR1 LNHNV, CDR2 YYDKDF (reference sequence). Germline trimming cut 3 bases from V and 5 bases from J; bases unmatched to any gene: 17. The CDR3 contains 18 residues.

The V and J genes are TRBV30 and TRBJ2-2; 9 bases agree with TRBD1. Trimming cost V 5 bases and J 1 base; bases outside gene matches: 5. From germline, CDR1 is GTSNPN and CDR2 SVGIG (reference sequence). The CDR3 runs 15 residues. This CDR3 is CAWGGQGKNTGELFF. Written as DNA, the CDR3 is TGTGCCTGGGGCGGACAGGGGAAGAACACCGGGGAGCTGTTTTTT.

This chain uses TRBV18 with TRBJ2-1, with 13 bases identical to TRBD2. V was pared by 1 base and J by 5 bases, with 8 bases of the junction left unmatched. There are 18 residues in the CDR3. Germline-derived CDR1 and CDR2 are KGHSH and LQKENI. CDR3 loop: CASSPLWTSGRRNNEQFF. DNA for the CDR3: TGTGCCAGCTCACCACTGTGGACTAGCGGGAGACGCAACAATGAGCAGTTCTTC.

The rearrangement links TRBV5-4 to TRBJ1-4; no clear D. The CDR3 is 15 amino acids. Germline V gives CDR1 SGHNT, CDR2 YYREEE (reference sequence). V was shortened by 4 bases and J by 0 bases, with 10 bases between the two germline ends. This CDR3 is CASSAIGATNEKLFF. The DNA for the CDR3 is TGTGCCAGCAGCGCAATAGGTGCAACTAATGAAAAACTGTTTTTT.

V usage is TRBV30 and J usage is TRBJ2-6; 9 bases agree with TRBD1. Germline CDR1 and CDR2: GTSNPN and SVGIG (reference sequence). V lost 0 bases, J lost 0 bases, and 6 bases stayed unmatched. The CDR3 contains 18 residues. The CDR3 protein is CAWSVWDRVRSGANVLTF. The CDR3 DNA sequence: TGTGCCTGGAGTGTATGGGACAGGGTTCGCTCTGGGGCCAACGTCCTGACTTTC.

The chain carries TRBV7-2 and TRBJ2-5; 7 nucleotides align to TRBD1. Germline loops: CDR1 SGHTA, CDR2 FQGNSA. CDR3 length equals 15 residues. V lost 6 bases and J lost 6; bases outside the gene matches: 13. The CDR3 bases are TGTGCCAGCAGTCCCCCACAGGGGTTACAAAAGACCCAGTACTTC. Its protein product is CASSPPQGLQKTQYF.

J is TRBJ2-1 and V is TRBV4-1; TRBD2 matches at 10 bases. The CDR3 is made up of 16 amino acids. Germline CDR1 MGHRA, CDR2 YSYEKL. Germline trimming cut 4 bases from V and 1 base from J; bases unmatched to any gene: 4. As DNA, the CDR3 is TGCGCCAGCAGCCTGTCGACTAGCGGGTCCTACAATGAGCAGTTCTTC. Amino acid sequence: CASSLSTSGSYNEQFF.

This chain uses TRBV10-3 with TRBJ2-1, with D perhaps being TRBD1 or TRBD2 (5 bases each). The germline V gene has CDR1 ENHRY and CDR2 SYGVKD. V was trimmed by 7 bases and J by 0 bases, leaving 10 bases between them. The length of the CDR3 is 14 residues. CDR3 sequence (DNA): TGTGCCATCAAAGAGGGGAGCTCCTACAATGAGCAGTTCTTC. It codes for CAIKEGSSYNEQFF.

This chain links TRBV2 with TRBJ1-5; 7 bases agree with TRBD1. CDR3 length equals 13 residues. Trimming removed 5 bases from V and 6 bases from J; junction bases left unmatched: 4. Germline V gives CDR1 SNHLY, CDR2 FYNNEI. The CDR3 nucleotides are TGTGCCAGCAGTCTACAGGGGAGTCAGCCCCAGCATTTT. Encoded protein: CASSLQGSQPQHF.